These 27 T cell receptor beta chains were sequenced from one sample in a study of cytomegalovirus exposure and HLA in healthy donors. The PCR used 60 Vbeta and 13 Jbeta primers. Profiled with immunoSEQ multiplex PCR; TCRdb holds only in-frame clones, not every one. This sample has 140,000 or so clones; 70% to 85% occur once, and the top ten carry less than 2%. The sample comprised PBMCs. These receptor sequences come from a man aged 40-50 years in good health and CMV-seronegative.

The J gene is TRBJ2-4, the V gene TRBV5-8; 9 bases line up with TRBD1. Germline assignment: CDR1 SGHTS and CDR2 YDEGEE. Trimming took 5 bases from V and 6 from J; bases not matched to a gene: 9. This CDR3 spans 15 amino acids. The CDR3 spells CASSRTGGWGNIQYF. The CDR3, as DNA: TGTGCCAGCAGTAGAACAGGGGGCTGGGGAAACATTCAGTACTTC.

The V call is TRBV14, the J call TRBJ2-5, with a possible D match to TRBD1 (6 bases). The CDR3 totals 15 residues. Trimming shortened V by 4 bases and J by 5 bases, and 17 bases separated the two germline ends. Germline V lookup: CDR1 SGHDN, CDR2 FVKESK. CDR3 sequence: CASSPGGRGIETQYF. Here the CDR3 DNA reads TGTGCCAGCAGCCCGGGTGGCAGGGGTATTGAGACCCAGTACTTC.

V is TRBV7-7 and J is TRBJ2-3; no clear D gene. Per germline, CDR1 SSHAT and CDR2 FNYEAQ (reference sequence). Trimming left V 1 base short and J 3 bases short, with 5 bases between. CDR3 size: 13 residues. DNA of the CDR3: TGTGCCAGCAGCTTAGGCCGGACAGATACGCAGTATTTT. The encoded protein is CASSLGRTDTQYF.

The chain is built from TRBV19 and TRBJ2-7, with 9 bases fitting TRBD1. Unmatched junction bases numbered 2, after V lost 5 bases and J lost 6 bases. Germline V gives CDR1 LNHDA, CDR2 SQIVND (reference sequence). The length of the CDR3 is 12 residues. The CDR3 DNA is TGTGCCAGTAGTGCGACAGGGGGCGAGCAGTACTTC. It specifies CASSATGGEQYF.

CDR3: CASSQDPGLGGNEQFF. CDR3 sequence (DNA): TGCGCCAGCAGCCAAGATCCGGGACTAGGGGGGAATGAGCAGTTCTTC. The chain recombines TRBV4-1 with TRBJ2-1, with 8 bases matching TRBD2. The junction had 8 bases not matched to a gene; V was cut back by 0 bases and J by 7 bases. There are 16 residues in the CDR3. The V gene's germline CDR1 is MGHRA and CDR2 YSYEKL.

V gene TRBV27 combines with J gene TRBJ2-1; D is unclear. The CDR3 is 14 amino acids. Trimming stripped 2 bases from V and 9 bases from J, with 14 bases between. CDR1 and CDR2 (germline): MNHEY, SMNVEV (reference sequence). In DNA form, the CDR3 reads TGTGCCAGCAGTTTACTCCCTAGTAATCCTGAGCAGTTCTTC. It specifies CASSLLPSNPEQFF.

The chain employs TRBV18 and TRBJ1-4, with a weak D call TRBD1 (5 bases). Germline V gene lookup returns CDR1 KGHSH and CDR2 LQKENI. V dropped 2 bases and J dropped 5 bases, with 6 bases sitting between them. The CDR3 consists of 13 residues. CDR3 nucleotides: TGTGCCAGCTCACCAGGGGGGAATGAAAAACTGTTTTTT. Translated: CASSPGGNEKLFF.

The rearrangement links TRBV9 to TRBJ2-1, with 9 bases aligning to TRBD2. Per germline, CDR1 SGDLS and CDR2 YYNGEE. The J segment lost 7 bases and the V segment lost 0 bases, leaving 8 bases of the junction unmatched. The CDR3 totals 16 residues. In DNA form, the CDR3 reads TGTGCCAGCAGCGTAGGGGGCGGGGGGGCGGGGAATGAGCAGTTCTTC. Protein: CASSVGGGGAGNEQFF.

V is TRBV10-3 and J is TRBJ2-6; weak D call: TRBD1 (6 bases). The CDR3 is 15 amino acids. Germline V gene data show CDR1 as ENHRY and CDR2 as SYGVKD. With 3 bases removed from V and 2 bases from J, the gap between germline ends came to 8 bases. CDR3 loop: CAISDSGAGANVLTF. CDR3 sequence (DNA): TGTGCCATCAGTGATTCAGGGGCTGGGGCCAACGTCCTGACTTTC.

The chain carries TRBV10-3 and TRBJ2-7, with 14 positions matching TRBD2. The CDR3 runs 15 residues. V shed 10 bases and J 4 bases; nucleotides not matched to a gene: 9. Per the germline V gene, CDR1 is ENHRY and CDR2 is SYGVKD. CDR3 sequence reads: CATQGLAGDQYEQYF. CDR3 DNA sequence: TGTGCCACCCAGGGACTAGCGGGAGATCAGTACGAGCAGTACTTC.

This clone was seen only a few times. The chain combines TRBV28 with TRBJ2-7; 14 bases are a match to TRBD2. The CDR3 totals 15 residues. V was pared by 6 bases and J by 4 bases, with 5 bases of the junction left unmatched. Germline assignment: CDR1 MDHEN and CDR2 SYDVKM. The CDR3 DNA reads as TGTGCCAGCAGAGGGGGACTAGCGGGAGTTTACGAGCAGTACTTC. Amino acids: CASRGGLAGVYEQYF.

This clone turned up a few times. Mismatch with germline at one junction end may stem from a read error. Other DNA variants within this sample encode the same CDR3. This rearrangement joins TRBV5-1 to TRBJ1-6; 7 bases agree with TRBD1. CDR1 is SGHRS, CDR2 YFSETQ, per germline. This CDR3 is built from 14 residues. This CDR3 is CASSLGQSNSPLHF. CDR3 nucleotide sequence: TGCGCCAGCAGTTTGGGACAGTCTAATTCACCCCTCCACTTT. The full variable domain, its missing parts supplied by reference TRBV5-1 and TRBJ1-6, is KAGVTQTPRYLIKTRGQQVTLSCSPISGHRSVSWYQQTPGQGLQFLFEYFSETQRNKGNFPGRFSGRQFSNSRSEMNVSTLELGDSALYLCASSLGQSNSPLHFGNGTRLTVT.

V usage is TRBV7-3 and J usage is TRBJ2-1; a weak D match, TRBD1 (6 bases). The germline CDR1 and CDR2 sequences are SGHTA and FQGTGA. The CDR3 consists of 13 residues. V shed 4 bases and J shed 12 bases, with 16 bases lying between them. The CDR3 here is CASSSLPGVRQFF. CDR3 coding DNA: TGTGCCAGCAGCTCCTTGCCAGGGGTTCGGCAGTTCTTC.

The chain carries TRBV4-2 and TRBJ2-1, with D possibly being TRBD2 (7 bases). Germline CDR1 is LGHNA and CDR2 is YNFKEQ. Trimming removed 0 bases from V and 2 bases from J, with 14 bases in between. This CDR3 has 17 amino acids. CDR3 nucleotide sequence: TGTGCCAGCAGCCAAGACTTAGGGGGGAGGGCCTACAATGAGCAGTTCTTC. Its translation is CASSQDLGGRAYNEQFF.

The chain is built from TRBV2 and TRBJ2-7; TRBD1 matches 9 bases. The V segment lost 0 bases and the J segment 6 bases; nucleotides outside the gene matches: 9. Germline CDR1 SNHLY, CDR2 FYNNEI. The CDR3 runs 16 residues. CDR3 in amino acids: CASSEAGRQGVFEQYF. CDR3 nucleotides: TGTGCCAGCAGTGAAGCTGGAAGACAGGGGGTGTTCGAGCAGTACTTC. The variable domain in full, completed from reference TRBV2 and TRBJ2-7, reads EPEVTQTPSHQVTQMGQEVILRCVPISNHLYFYWYRQILGQKVEFLVSFYNNEISEKSEIFDDQFSVERPDGSNFTLKIRSTKLEDSAMYFCASSEAGRQGVFEQYFGPGTRLTVT.

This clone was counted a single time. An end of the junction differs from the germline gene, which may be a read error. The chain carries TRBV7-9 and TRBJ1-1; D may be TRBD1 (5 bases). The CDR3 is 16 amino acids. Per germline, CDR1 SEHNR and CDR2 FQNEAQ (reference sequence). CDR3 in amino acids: CSSSQQDGGPNTEAFF. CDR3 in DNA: TGTTCCAGCAGCCAGCAGGACGGGGGTCCGAACACTGAAGCTTTCTTT.

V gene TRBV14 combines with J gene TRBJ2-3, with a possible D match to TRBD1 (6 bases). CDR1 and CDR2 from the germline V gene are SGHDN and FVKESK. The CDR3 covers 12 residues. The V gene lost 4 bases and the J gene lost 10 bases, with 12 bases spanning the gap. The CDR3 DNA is TGTGCCAGCAGCCGAGACAGGTGGGCGCAGTATTTT. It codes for CASSRDRWAQYF.

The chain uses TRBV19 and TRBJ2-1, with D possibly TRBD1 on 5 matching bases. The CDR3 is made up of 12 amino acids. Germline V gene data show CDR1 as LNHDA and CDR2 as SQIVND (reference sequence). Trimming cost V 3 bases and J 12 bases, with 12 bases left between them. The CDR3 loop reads CASSMAQGVQFF. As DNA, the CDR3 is TGTGCCAGTAGTATGGCTCAGGGTGTGCAGTTCTTC.

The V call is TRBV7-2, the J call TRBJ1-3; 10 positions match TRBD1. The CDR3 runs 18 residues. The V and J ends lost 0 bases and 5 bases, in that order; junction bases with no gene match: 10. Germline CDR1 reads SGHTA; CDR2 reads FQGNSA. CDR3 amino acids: CASSLAPFDRGRRNTIYF. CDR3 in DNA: TGTGCCAGCAGCTTAGCGCCGTTTGACAGGGGGCGCAGAAACACCATATATTTT. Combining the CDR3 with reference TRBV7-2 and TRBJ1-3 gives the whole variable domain GAGVSQSPSNKVTEKGKDVELRCDPISGHTALYWYRQSLGQGLEFLIYFQGNSAPDKSGLPSDRFSAERTGGSVSTLTIQRTQQEDSAVYLCASSLAPFDRGRRNTIYFGEGSWLTVV.

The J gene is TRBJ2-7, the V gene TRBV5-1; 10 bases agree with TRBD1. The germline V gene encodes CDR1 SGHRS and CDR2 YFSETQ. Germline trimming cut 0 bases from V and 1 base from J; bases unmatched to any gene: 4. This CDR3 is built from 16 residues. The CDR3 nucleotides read TGCGCCAGCAGCTTGGGAGAGGACAGGGGGTCCTACGAGCAGTACTTC. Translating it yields CASSLGEDRGSYEQYF.

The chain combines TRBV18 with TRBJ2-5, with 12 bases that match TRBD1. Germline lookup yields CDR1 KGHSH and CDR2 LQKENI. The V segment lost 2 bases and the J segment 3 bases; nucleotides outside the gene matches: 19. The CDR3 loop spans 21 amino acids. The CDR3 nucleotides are TGTGCCAGCTCACCAGTGGGACAGGGGGCACTTCCCCCATTAGGGGAAGAGACCCAGTACTTC. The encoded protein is CASSPVGQGALPPLGEETQYF.

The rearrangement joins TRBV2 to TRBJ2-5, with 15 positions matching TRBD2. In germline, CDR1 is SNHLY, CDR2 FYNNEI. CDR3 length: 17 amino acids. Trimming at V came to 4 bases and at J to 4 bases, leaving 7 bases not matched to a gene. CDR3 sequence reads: CASSAGLAGGRGETQYF. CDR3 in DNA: TGTGCCAGCAGTGCAGGACTAGCGGGGGGGCGAGGAGAGACCCAGTACTTC.

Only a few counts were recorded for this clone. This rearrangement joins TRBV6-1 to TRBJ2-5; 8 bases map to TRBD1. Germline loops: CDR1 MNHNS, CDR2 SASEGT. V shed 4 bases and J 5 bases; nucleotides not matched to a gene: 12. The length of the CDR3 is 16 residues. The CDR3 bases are TGTGCCAGCAGTGGGCCGACAGGGGTTGGATTGGAGACCCAGTACTTC. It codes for CASSGPTGVGLETQYF.

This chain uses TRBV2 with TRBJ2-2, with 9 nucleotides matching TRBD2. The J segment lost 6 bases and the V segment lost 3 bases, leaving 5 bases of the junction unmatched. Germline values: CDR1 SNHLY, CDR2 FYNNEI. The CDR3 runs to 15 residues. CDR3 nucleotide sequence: TGTGCCAGCAGTGATTTTAGCGGGAGAGCCGGGGAGCTGTTTTTT. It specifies CASSDFSGRAGELFF.

The CDR3, as DNA: TGTGCCAGCAGCTTAGTTTCAGGTCAAGAGACCCAGTACTTC. Translating it yields CASSLVSGQETQYF. V usage is TRBV7-9 and J usage is TRBJ2-5; D uncertain. The germline CDR1 and CDR2 sequences are SEHNR and FQNEAQ (reference sequence). The CDR3 consists of 14 residues. Between the trimmed V and J ends, which lost 1 base and 2 bases, there was a span of 8 bases.

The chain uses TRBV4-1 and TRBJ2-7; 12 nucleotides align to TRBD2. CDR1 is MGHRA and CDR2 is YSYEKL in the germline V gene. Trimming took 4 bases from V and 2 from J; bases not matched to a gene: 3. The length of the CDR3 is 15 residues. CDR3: CASSPRTSGTYEQYF. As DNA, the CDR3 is TGCGCCAGCAGCCCCCGGACTAGCGGGACCTACGAGCAGTACTTC.

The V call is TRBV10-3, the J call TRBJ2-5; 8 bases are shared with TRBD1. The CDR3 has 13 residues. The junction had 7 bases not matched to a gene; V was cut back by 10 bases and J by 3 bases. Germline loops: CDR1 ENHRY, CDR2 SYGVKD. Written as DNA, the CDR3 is TGTGCCACAGAAACAGGGGGAGAAGAGACCCAGTACTTC. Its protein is CATETGGEETQYF.